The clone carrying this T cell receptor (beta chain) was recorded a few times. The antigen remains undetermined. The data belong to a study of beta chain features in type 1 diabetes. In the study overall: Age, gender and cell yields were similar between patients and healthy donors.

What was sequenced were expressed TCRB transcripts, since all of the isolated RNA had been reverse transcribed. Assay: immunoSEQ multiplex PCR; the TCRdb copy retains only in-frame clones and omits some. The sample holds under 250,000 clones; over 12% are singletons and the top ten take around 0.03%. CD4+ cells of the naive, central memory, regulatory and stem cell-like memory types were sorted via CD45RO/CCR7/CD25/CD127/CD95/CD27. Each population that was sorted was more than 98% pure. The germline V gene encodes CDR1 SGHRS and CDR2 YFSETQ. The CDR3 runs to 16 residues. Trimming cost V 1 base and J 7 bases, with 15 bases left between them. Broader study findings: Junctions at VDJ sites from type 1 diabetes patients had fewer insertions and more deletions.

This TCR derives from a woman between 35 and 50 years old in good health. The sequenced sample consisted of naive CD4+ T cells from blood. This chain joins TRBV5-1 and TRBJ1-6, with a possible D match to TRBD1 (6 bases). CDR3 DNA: TGCGCCAGCAGCTTGAGCGGGGCAGGGGCGAATTCACCCCTCCACTTT. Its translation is CASSLSGAGANSPLHF.